This T cell receptor beta chain derives from a study of spatial heterogeneity in lung cancer. For the study at large: Those follow-up PBMC samples that were available underwent sequencing, at a median interval of roughly two years following resection. Each time, sequencing found more beta-chain sequences than alpha-chain sequences.

This clonotype was seen repeatedly, ten times or more. TCRdb re-analysed the 5' RACE reads in MiXCR, keeping a single row per CDR3 protein. The table records roughly 72,000 distinct CDR3 sequences, 8% to 9% of them present only once. Time point reported: blood at routine non-recurrence follow-up after resection. Sequencing covered unsorted whole RNA taken from tumor, nontumor lung or frozen PBMC. This TCR was recovered from a female donor with early-stage non-small cell lung cancer. The source was PBMCs, collected at follow-up.

The CDR3, as DNA: TGTGCCAGCATAGGGGTAGCGGGAGCATTCTACGAGCAGTACTTC. Its translation: CASIGVAGAFYEQYF. This sequence joins TRBV6-1 and TRBJ2-7, with 9 nucleotides matching TRBD2. Trimming cost V 7 bases and J 3 bases; bases outside gene matches: 10. This CDR3 has 15 amino acids. Germline V gene lookup returns CDR1 MNHNS and CDR2 SASEGT.